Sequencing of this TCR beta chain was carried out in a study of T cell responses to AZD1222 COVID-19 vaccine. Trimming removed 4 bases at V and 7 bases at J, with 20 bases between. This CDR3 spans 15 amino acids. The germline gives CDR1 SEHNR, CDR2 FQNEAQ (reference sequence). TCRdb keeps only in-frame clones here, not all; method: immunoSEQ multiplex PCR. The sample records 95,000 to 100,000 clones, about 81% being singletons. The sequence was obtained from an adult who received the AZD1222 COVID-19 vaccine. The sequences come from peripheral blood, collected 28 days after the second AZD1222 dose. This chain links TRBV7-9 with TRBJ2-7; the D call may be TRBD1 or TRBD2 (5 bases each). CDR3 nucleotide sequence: TGTGCCAGCAGCTGGACCGGGACCGCCGGTACGGAGCAGTACTTC. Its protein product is CASSWTGTAGTEQYF.